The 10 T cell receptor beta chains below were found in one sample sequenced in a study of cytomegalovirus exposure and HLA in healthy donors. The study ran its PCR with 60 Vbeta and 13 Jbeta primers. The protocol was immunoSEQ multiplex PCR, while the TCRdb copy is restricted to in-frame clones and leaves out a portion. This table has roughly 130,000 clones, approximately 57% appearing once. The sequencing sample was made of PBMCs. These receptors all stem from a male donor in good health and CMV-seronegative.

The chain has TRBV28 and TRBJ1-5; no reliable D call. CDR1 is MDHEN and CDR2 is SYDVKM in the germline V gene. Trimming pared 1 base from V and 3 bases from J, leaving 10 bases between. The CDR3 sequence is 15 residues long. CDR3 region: CASSLLSVPNQPQHF. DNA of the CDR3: TGTGCCAGCAGTTTATTGTCTGTTCCCAATCAGCCCCAGCATTTT.

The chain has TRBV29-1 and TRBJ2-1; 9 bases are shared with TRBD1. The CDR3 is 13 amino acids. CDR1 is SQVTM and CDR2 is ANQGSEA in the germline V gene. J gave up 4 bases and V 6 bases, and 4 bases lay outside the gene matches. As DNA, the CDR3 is TGCAGCGTCCCGGGACAGGGTTACAATGAGCAGTTCTTC. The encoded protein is CSVPGQGYNEQFF.

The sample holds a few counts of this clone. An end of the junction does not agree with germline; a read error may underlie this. This CDR3 reads CSSSLGGAWYGYTF. CDR3 sequence (DNA): TGTTCCAGCAGCTTGGGGGGGGCATGGTATGGCTACACCTTC. The rearrangement joins TRBV7-9 to TRBJ1-2, with D maybe TRBD1 (6 bases). The V gene's germline CDR1 is SEHNR and CDR2 FQNEAQ (reference sequence). The CDR3 runs 14 residues.

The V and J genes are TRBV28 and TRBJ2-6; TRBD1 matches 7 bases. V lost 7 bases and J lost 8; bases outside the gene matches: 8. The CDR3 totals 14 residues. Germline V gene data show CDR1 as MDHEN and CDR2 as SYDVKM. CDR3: CASINSGQPNVLTF. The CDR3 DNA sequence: TGTGCCAGCATTAACTCGGGACAGCCCAACGTCCTGACTTTC. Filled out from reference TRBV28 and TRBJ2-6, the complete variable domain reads DVKVTQSSRYLVKRTGEKVFLECVQDMDHENMFWYRQDPGLGLRLIYFSYDVKMKEKGDIPEGYSVSREKKERFSLILESASTNQTSMYLCASINSGQPNVLTFGAGSRLTVL.

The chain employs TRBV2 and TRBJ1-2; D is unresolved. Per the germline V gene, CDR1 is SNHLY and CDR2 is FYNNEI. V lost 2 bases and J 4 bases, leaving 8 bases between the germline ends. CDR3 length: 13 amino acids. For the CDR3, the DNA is TGTGCCAGCAGTGAACCCAGATTCTATGGCTACACCTTC. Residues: CASSEPRFYGYTF.

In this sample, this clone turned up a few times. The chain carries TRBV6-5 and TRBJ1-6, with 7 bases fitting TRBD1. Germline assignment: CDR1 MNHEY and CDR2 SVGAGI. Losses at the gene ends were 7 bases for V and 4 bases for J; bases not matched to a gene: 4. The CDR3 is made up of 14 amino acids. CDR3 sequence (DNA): TGTGCCAGCACGAGGGACAGTTATAATTCACCCCTCCACTTT. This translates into CASTRDSYNSPLHF.

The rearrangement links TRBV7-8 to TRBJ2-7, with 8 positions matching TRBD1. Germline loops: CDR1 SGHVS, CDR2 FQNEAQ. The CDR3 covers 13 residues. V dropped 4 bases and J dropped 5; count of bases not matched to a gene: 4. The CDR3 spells CASSSGQGDEQYF. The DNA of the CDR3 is TGTGCCAGCAGCTCAGGACAGGGCGACGAGCAGTACTTC.

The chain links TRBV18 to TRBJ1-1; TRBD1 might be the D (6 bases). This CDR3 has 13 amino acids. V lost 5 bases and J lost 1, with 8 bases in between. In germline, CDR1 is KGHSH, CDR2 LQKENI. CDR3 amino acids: CASSTGWNTEAFF. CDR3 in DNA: TGTGCCAGCTCAACAGGGTGGAACACTGAAGCTTTCTTT. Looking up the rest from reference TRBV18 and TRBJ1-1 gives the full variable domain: NAGVMQNPRHLVRRRGQEARLRCSPMKGHSHVYWYRQLPEEGLKFMVYLQKENIIDESGMPKERFSAEFPKEGPSILRIQQVVRGDSAAYFCASSTGWNTEAFFGQGTRLTVV.

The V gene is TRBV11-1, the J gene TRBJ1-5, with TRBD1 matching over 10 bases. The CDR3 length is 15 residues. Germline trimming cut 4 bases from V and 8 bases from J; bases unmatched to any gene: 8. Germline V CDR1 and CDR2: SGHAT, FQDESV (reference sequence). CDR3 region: CASSSGQGGSEPQHF. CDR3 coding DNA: TGTGCCAGCAGCTCCGGACAGGGGGGGTCGGAGCCCCAGCATTTT. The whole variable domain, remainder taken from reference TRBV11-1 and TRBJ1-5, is EAEVAQSPRYKITEKSQAVAFWCDPISGHATLYWYRQILGQGPELLVQFQDESVVDDSQLPKDRFSAERLKGVDSTLKIQPAELGDSAMYLCASSSGQGGSEPQHFGDGTRLSIL.

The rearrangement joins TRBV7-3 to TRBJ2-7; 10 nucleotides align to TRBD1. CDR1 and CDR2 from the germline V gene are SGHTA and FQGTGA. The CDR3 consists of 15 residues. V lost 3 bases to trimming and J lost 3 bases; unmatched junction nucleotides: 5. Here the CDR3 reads CASSLDRGGFYEQYF. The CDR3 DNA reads TGTGCCAGCAGCTTGGACAGGGGGGGTTTCTACGAGCAGTACTTC.